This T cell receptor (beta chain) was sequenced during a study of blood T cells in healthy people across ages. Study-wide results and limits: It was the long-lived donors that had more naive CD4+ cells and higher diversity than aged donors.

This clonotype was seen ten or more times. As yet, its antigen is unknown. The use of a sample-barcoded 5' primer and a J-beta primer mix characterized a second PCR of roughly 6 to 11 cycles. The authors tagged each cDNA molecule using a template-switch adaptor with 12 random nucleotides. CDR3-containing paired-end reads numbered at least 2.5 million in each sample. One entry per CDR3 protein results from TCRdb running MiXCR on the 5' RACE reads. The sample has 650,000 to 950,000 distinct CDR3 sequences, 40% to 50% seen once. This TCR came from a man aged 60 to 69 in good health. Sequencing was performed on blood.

CDR3: CASSLTGTGAHEQYF. The CDR3 region has the DNA TGTGCCAGCAGTCTTACCGGGACAGGGGCCCACGAGCAGTACTTC. The J gene is TRBJ2-7, the V gene TRBV6-5; 10 bases are a match to TRBD1. Germline loops: CDR1 MNHEY, CDR2 SVGAGI. V trimming: 5 bases; J trimming: 5 bases; junction bases outside the gene matches: 9. The CDR3 totals 15 residues.